This TCR beta chain was documented in a study of blood T cells in healthy people across ages (dated by TCRdb to about 2015). Background on the whole study: Template switching captured roughly one uniquely barcoded TCR beta cDNA molecule per two T cells in model experiments. Using deep sequencing normalized with unique cDNA molecular identifiers, the study measured how TCR beta repertoire diversity changes with age. Four age groups were formed from the donors: young (average around 15 years), middle-aged (around 37), aged (roughly 58) and long-lived (82). Donors of different ages were randomly distributed across sequencing lanes to avoid experimental bias. Using the same blood draw, the study looked at two additional independent replicas of 1 million unique cDNA reads for two donors, one aged 18 to 30 and the other aged 80 or older. The paper's findings and limits, for the study overall: Because profiling used bulk unsorted PBMCs, naive and antigen-experienced compartments could not be compared conclusively. Donor CMV infection status was unknown, potentially confounding age-related changes in expanded clonotypes. Estimates of total diversity based on one million sequenced T cells were considered lower bounds and underestimates. Observed TCR beta diversity per million T cells fell roughly linearly with age, and a significant reduction was already apparent by age roughly 41. The long-lived group showed more naive CD4+ T cells, fewer expanded clones and increased TCR diversity than the aged group, suggesting age selection. Observed TCR beta diversity correlated strongly with the percentage of naive T cells measured by flow cytometry.

Looking up the germline V gene yields CDR1 MNHEY and CDR2 SVGEGT. Taken from cysteine to phenylalanine, the CDR3 has 13 residues. Left in the record is the CDR3 DNA by itself, 39 bases read in frame from the first base. Trimming at the junction amounts to 0 bases on V and 3 bases on J, and the germline ends lie 3 bases apart. Systemically healthy Caucasian individuals from Russia, 39 in total and aged roughly 6 to 95 years, were included as donors. Each donor gave 9.5 to 10 milliliters of peripheral blood, drawn into EDTA-treated Vacutainer tubes. Ficoll-Paque density-gradient centrifugation was used to isolate PBMCs, with at least 7 million per sample. Total RNA, at least 6 micrograms per sample, was extracted from PBMCs with Trizol reagent. The percentages of naive CD45RAhigh/CD27high T cells were determined by flow cytometry on a PBMC aliquot from every donor. This clonotype was recorded a few times. Its antigen target is currently unknown. No qualities accompany the bases; no much larger clone lies one base away.

Libraries were made using 5' RACE. For sequencing, an Illumina HiSeq 2500 was employed. A second about 6 to 11 cycle PCR used a sample-barcoded 5' primer and a J-beta primer mix. Each TCR beta cDNA molecule received a unique molecular identifier from a template-switch 5' adaptor carrying 12 random nucleotides. At least 2.5 million CDR3-containing paired-end reads were obtained from each sample. The Mint cDNA synthesis kit, primed by a TRBC-specific oligonucleotide, was used to synthesize first-strand cDNA from all RNA. All cDNA was treated with uracil-DNA glycosylase and then went through a first 18-cycle PCR with the universal primers M1SS and BC2_uni_R. Per the authors' processing: For normalization, 1 million high-quality reads were randomly selected from each sample, with every read carrying a distinct molecular identifier. Reads sharing molecular identifiers were discarded rather than binned into consensus sequences. MiTCR, run with a Q25 quality threshold and the strictest error-elimination algorithm, handled CDR3 identification, clonotype clustering and error correction. A nonparametric unseen species model with Euler transformation was used to estimate a lower bound on total TCR beta diversity. Through fastp at Q25 and MiXCR, TCRdb rebuilt clones from the public reads, retaining in-frame beta chains. Every distinct CDR3 protein forms one entry, paired with its most common genes and DNA. The V and J calls and clone size are TCRdb's, not the authors'. The sample table records some 1.1 million distinct CDR3 sequences; about two fifths of these occur just once. The ten largest clones add up to under 15% of the sample.

The specimen sequenced was blood. The chain employs TRBV6-2 or TRBV6-3 and TRBJ2-1; no D gene can be assigned with confidence. The receptor was isolated from a man aged 18 to 29 in good health. The DNA is TGTGCCAGCAGTTACTCGGACTACAATGAGCAGTTCTTC. This sequence encodes CASSYSDYNEQFF.